This paragraph covers one T cell receptor beta chain sequence. The record originates from a study of T cells in Graves' hyperthyroidism and ophthalmopathy. What was amplified from RNA transcripts were TCR beta CDR3 regions. HTBI primers were employed in a first-round RT-PCR of the TCR CDR3. TCRdb redid the calling of the multiplex PCR reads with MiXCR, one entry per CDR3 protein. This table has 350,000 to 400,000 distinct CDR3 sequences, 15% appearing once. Participants, patients aged 18 to 65, had newly diagnosed hyperthyroidism with a duration under 2 months. The sequenced material came from blood. The receptor was isolated from a woman in her 30s with Graves' hyperthyroidism.

Here the CDR3 reads CASSQALSGSYEQYF. In DNA, the CDR3 is TGTGCCAGCAGCCAAGCACTTAGCGGGAGCTACGAGCAGTACTTC. The rearrangement links TRBV7-9 to TRBJ2-7, with TRBD2 matching 9 bases. CDR1 and CDR2 from the germline V gene are SEHNR and FQNEAQ (reference sequence). V was clipped by 5 bases and J by 3 bases; unmatched bases: 8. The CDR3 totals 15 residues.